These 23 T cell receptor beta chains share one sample of origin, sequenced in a study of human T cells and chemical hapten exposure. Using its own MiXCR run on the RACE reads, TCRdb lists one record per CDR3 protein. The sample carries some 40,000 distinct CDR3 sequences, roughly 3.5% recorded once. As for time point: healthy volunteer bleed at 6 weeks. Unfractionated whole blood was the source of the extracted total RNA. The sample consisted of whole blood. The receptors were gathered from a human donor in good health. Some clones in this sample may be carry-over from other donors' samples.

This clonotype was seen many times. The V and J genes are TRBV28 and TRBJ2-3; no reliable D call. The V gene lost 7 bases and the J gene lost 1 base, with 9 bases spanning the gap. Per germline, CDR1 MDHEN and CDR2 SYDVKM. This CDR3 has 13 residues. CDR3 bases: TGTGCCAGCACCGGACCAGGCACAGATACGCAGTATTTT. Its translation: CASTGPGTDTQYF.

V and J are TRBV5-6 and TRBJ1-2; D gene ambiguous. Trimming took off 0 bases at V and 5 bases at J, with 11 bases between the two ends. Germline assignment: CDR1 SGHDT and CDR2 YYEEEE. This CDR3 spans 14 amino acids. CDR3 bases: TGTGCCAGCAGCTTGGGGTCCGGGTCTTATGGCTACACCTTC. It yields the protein CASSLGSGSYGYTF.

This clonotype was recorded at least ten times. The chain has TRBV3-1 and TRBJ2-7; D is uncertain. Germline-derived CDR1 and CDR2 are LGHDT and YNNKEL (reference sequence). The CDR3 has 15 residues. V lost 0 bases to trimming and J lost 3 bases, with 12 bases between them. CDR3 nucleotide sequence: TGTGCCAGCAGCCAAGACCGTGGTAGGGACTACGAGCAGTACTTC. Protein sequence: CASSQDRGRDYEQYF.

Concerning this clonotype: Possible read error: a much larger clone is one base away. V and J are TRBV7-2 and TRBJ1-1; tentatively, D is TRBD1 (5 bases). The V gene lost 5 bases and the J gene lost 10 bases, with 14 bases spanning the gap. Germline loops: CDR1 SGHTA, CDR2 FQGNSA. The CDR3 totals 12 residues. The CDR3 loop is CTSSPPTVPAFF. Written as DNA, the CDR3 is TGTACCAGCAGCCCGCCGACAGTCCCAGCTTTCTTT.

A few counts support this clonotype. The chain links TRBV30 to TRBJ2-1; D tentatively reads TRBD1 or TRBD2 (5 bases each). Germline CDR1 reads GTSNPN; CDR2 reads SVGIG (reference sequence). Trimming pared 1 base from V and 7 bases from J, leaving 8 bases between. The CDR3 spans 12 residues. CDR3 nucleotide sequence: TGTGCCTGGAGTGGGGGGAGAAATGAGCAGTTCTTC. Its translation: CAWSGGRNEQFF. Combining the CDR3 with reference TRBV30 and TRBJ2-1 gives the whole variable domain SQTIHQWPATLVQPVGSPLSLECTVEGTSNPNLYWYRQAAGRGLQLLFYSVGIGQISSEVPQNLSASRPQDRQFILSSKKLLLSDSGFYLCAWSGGRNEQFFGPGTRLTVL.

This clonotype was observed a few times. As DNA, the CDR3 is TGTGCCAGCAGGGCACGGGTAGGCTACACCTTC. It codes for CASRARVGYTF. J is TRBJ1-2 and V is TRBV5-6; D is unclear. Between the trimmed V and J ends, which lost 5 bases and 8 bases, there was a span of 10 bases. The CDR3 totals 11 residues. Germline V gene lookup returns CDR1 SGHDT and CDR2 YYEEEE.

This clonotype was observed at least ten times. The V and J genes are TRBV5-4 and TRBJ2-1, with D possibly matching TRBD2 (5 bases). V shed 4 bases and J shed 10 bases, with 9 bases lying between them. In germline, CDR1 is SGHNT, CDR2 YYREEE (reference sequence). The CDR3 runs 11 residues. The CDR3 sequence: CASSHAGEQFF. CDR3 in DNA: TGTGCCAGCAGCCATGCGGGCGAGCAGTTCTTC.

In this sample, this clonotype turned up many times. The chain is built from TRBV20-1 and TRBJ1-5, with D hard to call. CDR1 DFQATT and CDR2 SNEGSKA come from the germline V gene (reference sequence). V lost 3 bases and J lost 0, with 18 bases in between. CDR3 length: 17 amino acids. This chain's CDR3 is CSARVGRSMYSNQPQHF. As DNA, the CDR3 is TGCAGTGCTAGGGTTGGCAGAAGTATGTATAGCAATCAGCCCCAGCATTTT.

This clonotype has just a few counts. The CDR3 loop is CSVRRGRNPADTQYF. The CDR3 nucleotides are TGCAGCGTTAGACGGGGTCGTAACCCTGCCGATACGCAGTATTTT. The V gene is TRBV29-1, the J gene TRBJ2-3; D possibly corresponds to TRBD2 (5 bases). Trimming shortened V by 5 bases and J by 6 bases, and 21 bases separated the two germline ends. CDR1 SQVTM and CDR2 ANQGSEA come from the germline V gene. This CDR3 has 15 residues.

This clonotype has ten or more counts. The chain employs TRBV5-1 and TRBJ1-1, with 7 bases that match TRBD1. The CDR3 has 14 residues. V trimming: 4 bases; J trimming: 5 bases; junction bases outside the gene matches: 8. Germline V CDR1 and CDR2: SGHRS, YFSETQ. CDR3 in DNA: TGCGCCAGCAGCCCGGATACAGGGGAGACTGAAGCTTTCTTT. This codes for CASSPDTGETEAFF.

The chain recombines TRBV28 with TRBJ1-6, with TRBD1 matching 8 bases. The V gene's germline CDR1 is MDHEN and CDR2 SYDVKM. This CDR3 is 15 amino acids long. Trimming removed 2 bases from V and 10 bases from J; junction bases left unmatched: 7. For the CDR3, the DNA is TGTGCCAGCAGTTTACTCAGGGGGCTAGGGTCACCCCTCCACTTT. Amino acids: CASSLLRGLGSPLHF.

V is TRBV29-1 and J is TRBJ2-1, with 9 bases aligning to TRBD1. With 4 bases clipped from V and 10 bases from J, the junction kept 8 bases outside the gene matches. The length of the CDR3 is 13 residues. Germline CDR1 SQVTM, CDR2 ANQGSEA. This CDR3 is CSVGQGVGGEQFF. The CDR3 nucleotides read TGCAGCGTTGGACAGGGGGTAGGGGGAGAGCAGTTCTTC.

This sequence joins TRBV6-1 and TRBJ1-2, with D perhaps TRBD1 (5 bases). Germline V gene sequence: CDR1 MNHNS, CDR2 SASEGT. This CDR3 has 14 amino acids. V lost 1 base to trimming and J lost 4 bases, with 10 bases between them. The CDR3 DNA sequence: TGTGCCAGCAGTGAAGACAGGCACTTCTATGGCTACACCTTC. Translated: CASSEDRHFYGYTF.

This clonotype was recorded many times. The rearrangement links TRBV6-2 or TRBV6-3 to TRBJ2-2; 10 bases map to TRBD2. V was pared by 6 bases and J by 7 bases, with 8 bases of the junction left unmatched. Germline CDR1 and CDR2: MNHEY and SVGEGT. The CDR3 extends over 15 amino acids. In nucleotides, the CDR3 is TGTGCCAGCAGCCAACTAGCGGGAAAAGGCGGGGAGCTGTTTTTT. Its protein product is CASSQLAGKGGELFF.

This clonotype was seen ten or more times. The chain carries TRBV6-5 and TRBJ2-1; TRBD2 matches at 10 bases. Trimming cost V 7 bases and J 8 bases; bases outside gene matches: 8. The CDR3 totals 14 residues. The germline gives CDR1 MNHEY, CDR2 SVGAGI. The CDR3 nucleotides read TGTGCCAGCACTTTAGCGGGAGGTAGGGATGAGCAGTTCTTC. The encoded protein is CASTLAGGRDEQFF.

This chain links TRBV28 with TRBJ2-7; the match to TRBD1 covers 8 bases. From germline, CDR1 is MDHEN and CDR2 SYDVKM. The V and J ends lost 5 bases and 5 bases, in that order; junction bases with no gene match: 8. The CDR3 runs to 14 residues. Here the CDR3 reads CASSLTRGRDEQYF. The CDR3 DNA follows: TGTGCCAGCAGTCTCACCAGGGGGCGAGACGAGCAGTACTTC.

This clonotype was seen repeatedly, ten times or more. The rearrangement joins TRBV11-2 to TRBJ2-5; D might be TRBD1 or TRBD2, each matching 7 bases. Deletions cut 3 bases from V and 1 base from J, with 21 bases between. The V gene's germline CDR1 is SGHAT and CDR2 FQNNGV. This CDR3 has 18 amino acids. CDR3 DNA sequence: TGTGCCAGCAGCTTTATAACAGGGGACCCTAGCGGCCAAGAGACCCAGTACTTC. This translates into CASSFITGDPSGQETQYF.

By proportion, this clonotype is medium-sized. The rearrangement joins TRBV7-8 to TRBJ2-3; 7 nucleotides agree with TRBD2. Germline trimming cut 2 bases from V and 0 bases from J; bases unmatched to any gene: 5. This CDR3 is built from 16 residues. CDR1 and CDR2 (germline): SGHVS, FQNEAQ. CDR3 in DNA: TGTGCCAGCAGCTTACGAGCGGGATTAAGCACAGATACGCAGTATTTT. Protein product: CASSLRAGLSTDTQYF.

A remark on this clonotype: A much larger clone sits a single nucleotide away, making a read error possible. The rearrangement links TRBV29-1 to TRBJ1-1, with D possibly being TRBD1 (6 bases). This CDR3 is built from 14 residues. The V and J ends lost 4 bases and 0 bases respectively, with 12 bases between them. The germline V gene has CDR1 SQVTM and CDR2 ANQGSEA. The CDR3 is CSVGVGGMNTEAFF. The CDR3 DNA reads TGCAGCGTTGGGGTAGGGGGGATGAACACTGAAGCTTTCTTT.

The chain links TRBV23-1 to TRBJ2-5, with 7 bases aligning to TRBD1. TRBV23-1 is annotated as an ORF whose role is uncertain. The CDR3 contains 15 residues. V gave up 3 bases and J gave up 1 base; unmatched junction bases: 5. The CDR3 here is CASSQTGTAQETQYF. CDR3 DNA: TGCGCCAGCAGTCAGACCGGGACAGCCCAAGAGACCCAGTACTTC.

Many counts were recorded for this clonotype. The chain links TRBV6-6 to TRBJ2-7; the D is unclear. Per the germline V gene, CDR1 is MNHNY and CDR2 is SVGAGI (reference sequence). CDR3 size: 11 residues. V shed 2 bases and J shed 7 bases, with 6 bases lying between them. This chain's CDR3 is CASSYRREQYF. The CDR3 region has the DNA TGTGCCAGCAGTTACAGGCGGGAGCAGTACTTC.

This clonotype was observed at least ten times. The V gene is TRBV12-3 or TRBV12-4, the J gene TRBJ2-1, with D maybe TRBD2 (6 bases). V lost 7 bases and J lost 7, with 8 bases in between. The CDR3 spans 11 residues. The DNA of the CDR3 is TGTGCCAGCAAGGAGGGGAATGAGCAGTTCTTC. Protein sequence: CASKEGNEQFF.

This clonotype was counted many times. CDR3 bases: TGTGCCAGCAGACTACGACAGGGAAGCTGGAATGGCTACACCTTC. Translated, it gives CASRLRQGSWNGYTF. The chain is built from TRBV6-5 and TRBJ1-2; 7 bases line up with TRBD1. Per the germline V gene, CDR1 is MNHEY and CDR2 is SVGAGI. V was pared by 6 bases and J by 6 bases, with 13 bases of the junction left unmatched. The CDR3 covers 15 residues.